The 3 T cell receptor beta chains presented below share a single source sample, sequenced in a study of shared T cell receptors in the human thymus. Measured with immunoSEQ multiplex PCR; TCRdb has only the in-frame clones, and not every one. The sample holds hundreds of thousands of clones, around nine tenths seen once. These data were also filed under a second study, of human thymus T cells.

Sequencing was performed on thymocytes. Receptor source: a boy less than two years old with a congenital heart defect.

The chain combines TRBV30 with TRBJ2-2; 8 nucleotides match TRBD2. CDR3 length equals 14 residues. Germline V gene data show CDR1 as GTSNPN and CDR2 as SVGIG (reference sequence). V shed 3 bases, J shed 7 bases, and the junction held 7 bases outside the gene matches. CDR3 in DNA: TGTGCCTGGAGGTCCGAGCGGGAGTTCGGGGAGCTGTTTTTT. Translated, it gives CAWRSEREFGELFF. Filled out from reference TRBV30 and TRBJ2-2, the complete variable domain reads SQTIHQWPATLVQPVGSPLSLECTVEGTSNPNLYWYRQAAGRGLQLLFYSVGIGQISSEVPQNLSASRPQDRQFILSSKKLLLSDSGFYLCAWRSEREFGELFFGEGSRLTVL.

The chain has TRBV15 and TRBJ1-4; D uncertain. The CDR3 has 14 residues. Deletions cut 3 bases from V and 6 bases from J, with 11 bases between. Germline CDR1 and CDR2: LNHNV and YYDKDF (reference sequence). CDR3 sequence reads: CATSSGVRDEKLFF. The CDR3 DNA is TGTGCCACCAGCAGTGGGGTGCGGGATGAAAAACTGTTTTTT. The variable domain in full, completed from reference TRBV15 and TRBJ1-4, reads DAMVIQNPRYQVTQFGKPVTLSCSQTLNHNVMYWYQQKSSQAPKLLFHYYDKDFNNEADTPDNFQSRRPNTSFCFLDIRSPGLGDTAMYLCATSSGVRDEKLFFGSGTQLSVL.

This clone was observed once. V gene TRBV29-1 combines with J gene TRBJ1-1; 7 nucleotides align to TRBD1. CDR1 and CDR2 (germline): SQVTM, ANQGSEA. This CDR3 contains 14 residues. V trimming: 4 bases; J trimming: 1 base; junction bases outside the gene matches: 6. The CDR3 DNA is TGCAGCGTTGGGCCTGGGACAGAGAACACTGAAGCTTTCTTT. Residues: CSVGPGTENTEAFF.